This TCR beta chain was captured in a study of blood T cell repertoires in COVID-19. Within 2 weeks before study entry, exposed participants met a COVID-19 case. Germline assignment: CDR1 SGDLS and CDR2 YYNGEE. This CDR3 region has 14 residues. Between the trimmed V and J ends, which lost 0 bases and 1 base, there was a span of 7 bases. This table comes from immunoSEQ multiplex PCR, and its TCRdb copy is limited to in-frame clones, with some not included. The profile shows roughly 380,000 clones, about nine tenths of them singletons. The gene calls are TRBV9 and TRBJ1-1; D may be TRBD1 (5 bases). The clonotype originates from a woman aged 30 to 39 who had been exposed to COVID-19. Sequencing was carried out using PBMCs or T cells enriched from blood (not recorded which). The CDR3 DNA reads as TGTGCCAGCAGCGTAGGCAGGGCGAACACTGAAGCTTTCTTT. It codes for CASSVGRANTEAFF.